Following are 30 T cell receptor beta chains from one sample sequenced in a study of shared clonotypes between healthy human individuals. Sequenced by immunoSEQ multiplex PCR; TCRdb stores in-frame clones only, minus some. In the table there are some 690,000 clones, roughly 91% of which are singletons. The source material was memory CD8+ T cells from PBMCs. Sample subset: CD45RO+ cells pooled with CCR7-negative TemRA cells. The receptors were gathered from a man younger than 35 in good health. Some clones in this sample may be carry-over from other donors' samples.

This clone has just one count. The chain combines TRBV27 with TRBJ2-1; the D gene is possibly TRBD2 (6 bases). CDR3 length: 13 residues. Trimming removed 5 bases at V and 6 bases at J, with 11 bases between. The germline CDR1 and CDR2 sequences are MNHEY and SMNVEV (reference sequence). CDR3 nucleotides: TGTGCCAGCAGTCTCCGGGACTCCAATGAGCAGTTCTTC. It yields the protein CASSLRDSNEQFF.

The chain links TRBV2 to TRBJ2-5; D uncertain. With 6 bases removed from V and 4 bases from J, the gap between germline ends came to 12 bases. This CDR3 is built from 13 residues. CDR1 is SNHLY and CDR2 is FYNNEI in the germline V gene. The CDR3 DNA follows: TGTGCCAGCAGCGTCGGTCCTTCAGAGACCCAGTACTTC. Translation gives CASSVGPSETQYF.

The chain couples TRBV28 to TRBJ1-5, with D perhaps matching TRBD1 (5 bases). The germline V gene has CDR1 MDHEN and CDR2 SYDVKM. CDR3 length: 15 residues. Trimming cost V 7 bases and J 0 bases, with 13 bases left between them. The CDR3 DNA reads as TGTGCCAGCACCAGGGACGGATATAGCAATCAGCCCCAGCATTTT. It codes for CASTRDGYSNQPQHF.

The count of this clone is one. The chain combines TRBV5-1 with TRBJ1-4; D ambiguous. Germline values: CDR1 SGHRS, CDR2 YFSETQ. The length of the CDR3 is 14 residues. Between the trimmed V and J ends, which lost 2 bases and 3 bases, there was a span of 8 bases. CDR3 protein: CASSLRAANEKLFF. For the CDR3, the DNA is TGCGCCAGCAGCTTAAGGGCGGCTAATGAAAAACTGTTTTTT.

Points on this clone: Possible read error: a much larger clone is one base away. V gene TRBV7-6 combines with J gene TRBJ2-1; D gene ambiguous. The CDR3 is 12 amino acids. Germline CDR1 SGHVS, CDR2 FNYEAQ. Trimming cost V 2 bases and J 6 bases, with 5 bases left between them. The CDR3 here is CASSLPGNEQFF. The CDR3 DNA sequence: TGTGCCAGCAGCTTACCAGGCAATGAGCAGTTCTTC.

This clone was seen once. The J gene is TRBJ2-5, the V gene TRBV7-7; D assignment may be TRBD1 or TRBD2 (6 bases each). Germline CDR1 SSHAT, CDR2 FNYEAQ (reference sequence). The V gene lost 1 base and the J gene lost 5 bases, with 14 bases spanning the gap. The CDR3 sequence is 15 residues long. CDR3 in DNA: TGTGCCAGCAGCTTAGGAGAGCGGAGGGGGGAGACCCAGTACTTC. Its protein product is CASSLGERRGETQYF. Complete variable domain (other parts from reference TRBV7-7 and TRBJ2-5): GAGVSQSPRYKVTKRGQDVTLRCDPISSHATLYWYQQALGQGPEFLTYFNYEAQPDKSGLPSDRFSAERPEGSISTLTIQRTEQRDSAMYRCASSLGERRGETQYFGPGTRLLVL.

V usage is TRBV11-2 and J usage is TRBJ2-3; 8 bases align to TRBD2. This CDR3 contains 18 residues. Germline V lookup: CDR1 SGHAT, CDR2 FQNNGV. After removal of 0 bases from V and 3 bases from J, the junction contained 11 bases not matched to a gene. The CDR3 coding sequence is TGTGCCAGCAGCTTAGATCTGGGCAGCGGGAGTTATACAGATACGCAGTATTTT. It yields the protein CASSLDLGSGSYTDTQYF.

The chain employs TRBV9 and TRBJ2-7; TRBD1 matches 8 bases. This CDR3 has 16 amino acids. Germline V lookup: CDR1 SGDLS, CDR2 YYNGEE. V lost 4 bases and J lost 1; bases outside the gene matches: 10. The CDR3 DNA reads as TGTGCCAGCAGCCCACAAGCCGACAGGGGTTCCTACGAGCAGTACTTC. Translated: CASSPQADRGSYEQYF.

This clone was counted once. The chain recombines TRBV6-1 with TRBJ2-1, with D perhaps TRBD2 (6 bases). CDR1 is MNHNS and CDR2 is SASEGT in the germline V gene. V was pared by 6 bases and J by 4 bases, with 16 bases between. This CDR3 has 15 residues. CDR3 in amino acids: CASRARRGVYNEQFF. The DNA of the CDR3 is TGTGCCAGCAGAGCCCGGCGGGGCGTTTACAATGAGCAGTTCTTC.

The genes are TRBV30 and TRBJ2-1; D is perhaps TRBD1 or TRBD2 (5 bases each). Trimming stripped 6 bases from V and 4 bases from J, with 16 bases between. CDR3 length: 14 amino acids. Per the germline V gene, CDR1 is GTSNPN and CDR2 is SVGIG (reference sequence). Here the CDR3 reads CACPNEGPYNEQFF. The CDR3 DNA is TGTGCCTGCCCGAATGAGGGGCCGTACAATGAGCAGTTCTTC.

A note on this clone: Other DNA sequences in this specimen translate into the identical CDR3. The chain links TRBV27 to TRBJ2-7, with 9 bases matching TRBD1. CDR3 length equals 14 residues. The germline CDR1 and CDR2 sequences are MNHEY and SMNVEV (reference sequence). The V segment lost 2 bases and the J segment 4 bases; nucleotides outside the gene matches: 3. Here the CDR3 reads CASSLTGGGYEQYF. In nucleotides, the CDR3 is TGTGCCAGCAGTTTAACAGGGGGCGGATACGAGCAGTACTTC.

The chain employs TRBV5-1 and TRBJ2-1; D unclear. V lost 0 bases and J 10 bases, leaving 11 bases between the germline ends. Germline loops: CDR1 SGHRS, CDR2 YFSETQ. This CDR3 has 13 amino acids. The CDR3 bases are TGCGCCAGCAGCTTGGCCCGGCCCCCCGAGCAGTTCTTC. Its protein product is CASSLARPPEQFF.

The CDR3 coding sequence is TGTGCCAGCAGCTTGTGGCTAGCGGGAGGCACCGGGGAGCTGTTTTTT. Protein: CASSLWLAGGTGELFF. This chain uses TRBV5-4 with TRBJ2-2; 11 bases agree with TRBD2. V dropped 1 base and J dropped 4; count of bases not matched to a gene: 3. CDR3 length equals 16 residues. Looked up from germline, CDR1 is SGHNT and CDR2 is YYREEE (reference sequence). Drawing the rest from reference TRBV5-4 and TRBJ2-2, the complete variable domain is ETGVTQSPTHLIKTRGQQVTLRCSSQSGHNTVSWYQQALGQGPQFIFQYYREEENGRGNFPPRFSGLQFPNYSSELNVNALELDDSALYLCASSLWLAGGTGELFFGEGSRLTVL.

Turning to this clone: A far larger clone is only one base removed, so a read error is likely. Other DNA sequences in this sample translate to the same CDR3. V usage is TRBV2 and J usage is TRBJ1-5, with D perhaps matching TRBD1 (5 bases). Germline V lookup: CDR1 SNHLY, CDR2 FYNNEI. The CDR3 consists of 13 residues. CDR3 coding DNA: TGTGCCAGCAGCGAAGAAGGGGCTCAGCCCCAGCATTTT. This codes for CASSEEGAQPQHF.

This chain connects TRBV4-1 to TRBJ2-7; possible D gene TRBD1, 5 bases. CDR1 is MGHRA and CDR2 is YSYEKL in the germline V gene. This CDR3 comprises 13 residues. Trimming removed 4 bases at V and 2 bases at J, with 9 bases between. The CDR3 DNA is TGCGCCAGCAGCCCAGACAGAGCCTACGAGCAGTACTTC. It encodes CASSPDRAYEQYF.

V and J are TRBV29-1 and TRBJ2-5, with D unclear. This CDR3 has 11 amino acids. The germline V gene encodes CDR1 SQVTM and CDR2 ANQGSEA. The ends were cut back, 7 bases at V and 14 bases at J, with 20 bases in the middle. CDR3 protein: CSGATWGFFYF. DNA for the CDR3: TGCAGCGGAGCCACCTGGGGATTTTTCTACTTC.

CDR3 in amino acids: CAISESQAASEQFF. The CDR3 DNA reads as TGTGCCATCAGTGAGTCTCAAGCGGCATCGGAGCAGTTCTTC. V usage is TRBV10-3 and J usage is TRBJ2-1, with TRBD2 as a possible D gene (5 bases). Looked up from germline, CDR1 is ENHRY and CDR2 is SYGVKD. V was clipped by 0 bases and J by 10 bases, with 13 bases between them. This CDR3 has 14 amino acids.

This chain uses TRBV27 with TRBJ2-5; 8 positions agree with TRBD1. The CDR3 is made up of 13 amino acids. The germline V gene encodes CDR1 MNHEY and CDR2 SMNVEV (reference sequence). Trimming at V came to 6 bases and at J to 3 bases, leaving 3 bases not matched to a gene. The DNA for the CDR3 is TGTGCCAGCAGGAAGACAGGGGAAGAGACCCAGTACTTC. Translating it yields CASRKTGEETQYF.

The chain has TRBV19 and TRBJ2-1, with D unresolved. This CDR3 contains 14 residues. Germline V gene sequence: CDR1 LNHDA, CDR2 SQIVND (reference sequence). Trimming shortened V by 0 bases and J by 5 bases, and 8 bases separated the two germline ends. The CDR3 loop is CASSIDGSHNEQFF. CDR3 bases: TGTGCCAGTAGTATAGACGGCAGCCACAATGAGCAGTTCTTC.

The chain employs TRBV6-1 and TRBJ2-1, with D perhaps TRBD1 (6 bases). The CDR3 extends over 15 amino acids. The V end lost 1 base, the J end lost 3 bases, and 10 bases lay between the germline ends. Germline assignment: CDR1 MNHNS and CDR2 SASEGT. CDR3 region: CASSEERGYYNEQFF. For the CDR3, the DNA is TGTGCCAGCAGTGAAGAGAGGGGGTACTACAATGAGCAGTTCTTC.

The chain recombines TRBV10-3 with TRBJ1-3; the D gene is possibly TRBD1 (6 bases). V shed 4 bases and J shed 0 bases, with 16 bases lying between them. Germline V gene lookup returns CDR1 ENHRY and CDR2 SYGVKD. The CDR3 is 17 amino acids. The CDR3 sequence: CAISVMDRQHSGNTIYF. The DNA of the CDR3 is TGTGCCATCAGTGTAATGGACAGACAGCACTCTGGAAACACCATATATTTT.

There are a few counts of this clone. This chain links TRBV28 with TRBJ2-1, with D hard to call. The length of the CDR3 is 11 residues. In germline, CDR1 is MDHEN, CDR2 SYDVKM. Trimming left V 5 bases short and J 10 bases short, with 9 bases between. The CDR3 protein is CASSPLLEQFF. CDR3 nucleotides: TGTGCCAGCAGTCCCCTCCTGGAGCAGTTCTTC.

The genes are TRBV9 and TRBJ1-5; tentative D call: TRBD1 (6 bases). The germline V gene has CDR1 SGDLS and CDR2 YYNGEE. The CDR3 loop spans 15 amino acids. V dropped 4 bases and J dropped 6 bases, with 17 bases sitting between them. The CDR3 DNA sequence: TGTGCCAGCAGCCCCAATCCAGGGGAGGGTCAGCCCCAGCATTTT. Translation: CASSPNPGEGQPQHF. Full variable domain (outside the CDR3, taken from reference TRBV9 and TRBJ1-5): DSGVTQTPKHLITATGQRVTLRCSPRSGDLSVYWYQQSLDQGLQFLIQYYNGEERAKGNILERFSAQQFPDLHSELNLSSLELGDSALYFCASSPNPGEGQPQHFGDGTRLSIL.

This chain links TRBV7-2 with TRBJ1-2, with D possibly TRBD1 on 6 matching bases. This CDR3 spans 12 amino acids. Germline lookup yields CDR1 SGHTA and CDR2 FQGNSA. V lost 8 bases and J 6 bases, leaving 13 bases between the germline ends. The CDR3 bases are TGTGCCAGCGGTACAGGGTTCGATGGCTACACCTTC. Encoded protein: CASGTGFDGYTF.

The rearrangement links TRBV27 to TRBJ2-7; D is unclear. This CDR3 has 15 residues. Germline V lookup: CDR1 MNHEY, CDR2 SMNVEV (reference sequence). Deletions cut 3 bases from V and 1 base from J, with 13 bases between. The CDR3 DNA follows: TGTGCCAGCAGTTTGAGTTTGGTGAGATCCTACGAGCAGTACTTC. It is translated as CASSLSLVRSYEQYF.

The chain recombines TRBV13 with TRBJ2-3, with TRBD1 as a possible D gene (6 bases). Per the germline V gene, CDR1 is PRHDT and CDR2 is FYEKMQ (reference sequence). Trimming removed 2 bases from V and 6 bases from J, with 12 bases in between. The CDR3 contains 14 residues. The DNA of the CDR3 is TGTGCCAGCAGCTTACGTACAGGGTGGGATACGCAGTATTTT. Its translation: CASSLRTGWDTQYF.

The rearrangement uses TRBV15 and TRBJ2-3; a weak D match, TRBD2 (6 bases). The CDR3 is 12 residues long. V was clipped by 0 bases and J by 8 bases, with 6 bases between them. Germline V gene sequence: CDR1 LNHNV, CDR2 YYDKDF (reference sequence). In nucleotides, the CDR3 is TGTGCCACCAGCAGAGAGGAGGGTACGCAGTATTTT. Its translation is CATSREEGTQYF.

CDR3 amino acids: CASSQARIAAAHTQYF. CDR3 DNA sequence: TGCGCCAGCAGCCAGGCCAGAATAGCGGCGGCCCATACGCAGTATTTT. The rearrangement joins TRBV4-1 to TRBJ2-3; possibly TRBD2 for D (6 bases). This CDR3 is built from 16 residues. The germline V gene encodes CDR1 MGHRA and CDR2 YSYEKL. Trimming removed 3 bases at V and 7 bases at J, with 20 bases between.

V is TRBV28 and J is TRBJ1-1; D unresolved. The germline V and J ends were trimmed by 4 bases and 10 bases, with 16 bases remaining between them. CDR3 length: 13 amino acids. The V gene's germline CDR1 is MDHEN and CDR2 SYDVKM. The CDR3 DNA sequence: TGTGCCAGCAGTTCGACACCTCGTTTGGGAGCTTTCTTT. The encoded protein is CASSSTPRLGAFF.

Written as DNA, the CDR3 is TGTGCCACCAGCAGTCCCTGGGGAGAGGGGGGCTATGGCTACACCTTC. Translation: CATSSPWGEGGYGYTF. This rearrangement joins TRBV15 to TRBJ1-2; maybe TRBD1 (6 bases). V was trimmed by 3 bases and J by 4 bases, leaving 18 bases between them. Germline lookup yields CDR1 LNHNV and CDR2 YYDKDF (reference sequence). The CDR3 is made up of 16 amino acids.